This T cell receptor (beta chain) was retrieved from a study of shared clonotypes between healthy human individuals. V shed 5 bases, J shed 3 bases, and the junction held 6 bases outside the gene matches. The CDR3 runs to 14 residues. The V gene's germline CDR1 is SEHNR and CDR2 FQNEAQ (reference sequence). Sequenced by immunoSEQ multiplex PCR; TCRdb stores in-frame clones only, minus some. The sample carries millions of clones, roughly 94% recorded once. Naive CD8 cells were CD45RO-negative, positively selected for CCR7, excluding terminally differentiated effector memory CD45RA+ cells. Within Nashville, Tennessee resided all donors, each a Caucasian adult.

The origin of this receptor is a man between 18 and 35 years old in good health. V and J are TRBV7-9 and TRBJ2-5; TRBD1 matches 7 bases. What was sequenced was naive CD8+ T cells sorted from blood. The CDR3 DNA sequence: TGTGCCAGCAGCCCCCGACAGGGCGAAGAGACCCAGTACTTC. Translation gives CASSPRQGEETQYF.